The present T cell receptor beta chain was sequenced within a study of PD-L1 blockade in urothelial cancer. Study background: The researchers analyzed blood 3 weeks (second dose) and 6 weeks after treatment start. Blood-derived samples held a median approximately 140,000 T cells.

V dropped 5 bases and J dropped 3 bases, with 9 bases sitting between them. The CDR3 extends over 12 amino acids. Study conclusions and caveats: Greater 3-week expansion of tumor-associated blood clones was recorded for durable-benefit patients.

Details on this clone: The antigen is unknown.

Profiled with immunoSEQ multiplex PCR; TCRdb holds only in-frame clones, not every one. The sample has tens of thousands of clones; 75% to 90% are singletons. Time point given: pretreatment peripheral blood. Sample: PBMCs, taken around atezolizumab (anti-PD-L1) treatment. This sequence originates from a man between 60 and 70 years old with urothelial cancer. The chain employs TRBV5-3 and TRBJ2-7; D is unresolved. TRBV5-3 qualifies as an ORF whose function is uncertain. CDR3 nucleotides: TGTGCCAGAAGTTTGACGGTCTACGAGCAGTACTTC. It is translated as CARSLTVYEQYF.